This T cell receptor (beta chain) was recorded in a study of T cell responses to AZD1222 COVID-19 vaccine. The wider study: Analysis merged second doses at about 4 or about 12 weeks.

About this clone itself: Its antigen is undetermined.

This CDR3 has 14 residues. Looked up from germline, CDR1 is SGHRS and CDR2 is YFSETQ. V was shortened by 4 bases and J by 8 bases, with 18 bases between the two germline ends. Sequencing used immunoSEQ multiplex PCR; TCRdb keeps in-frame clones, though not all of them. The sample yields about 110,000 clones, about four fifths seen once. Points from the study as a whole: After two AZD1222 doses, spike-specific TCR breadth and depth rose versus day 0. Researchers took repertoire samples only after the peak T cell response had come. White British people made up most donors, females outnumbered males, and clonal diversity was possibly underestimated.

The receptor was derived from an adult in good health. Sequencing used peripheral blood, obtained on day 0 of AZD1222 vaccination. The chain is built from TRBV5-1 and TRBJ1-2, with a tentative D call TRBD1 (5 bases). As DNA, the CDR3 is TGCGCCAGCAGCCCCGGACATTTCGGAGAAGGCTACACCTTC. This encodes CASSPGHFGEGYTF. Supplemented by reference TRBV5-1 and TRBJ1-2, the full variable domain reads KAGVTQTPRYLIKTRGQQVTLSCSPISGHRSVSWYQQTPGQGLQFLFEYFSETQRNKGNFPGRFSGRQFSNSRSEMNVSTLELGDSALYLCASSPGHFGEGYTFGSGTRLTVV.